The sequence of this T cell receptor (beta chain) was determined in a study of cytomegalovirus exposure and HLA in healthy donors. Primers included in the PCR were 60 Vbeta and 13 Jbeta primers. Measured with immunoSEQ multiplex PCR; TCRdb has only the in-frame clones, and not every one. The table shows around 74,000 clones, with about 80% occurring only once. CDR3 size: 14 residues. Germline V gene data show CDR1 as SGHTA and CDR2 as FQGTGA. Trimming took 4 bases from V and 0 from J, leaving 9 bases between them. Study results and caveats: A later analysis found that most CMV-associated TCR beta chains appeared HLA-restricted.

To note about this clone: Its cognate antigen is unknown.

The sequenced sample was PBMCs. The chain couples TRBV7-3 to TRBJ1-1; D remains ambiguous. The source is a middle-aged man in good health and CMV-seronegative. CDR3 sequence (DNA): TGTGCCAGCAGCTCCCCTGAGCTGAACACTGAAGCTTTCTTT. Protein sequence: CASSSPELNTEAFF.